This TCR beta chain was recovered during a study of shared clonotypes between healthy human individuals. V dropped 0 bases and J dropped 3 bases, with 6 bases sitting between them. This CDR3 comprises 13 residues. Per the germline V gene, CDR1 is SGHRS and CDR2 is YFSETQ. CD45RO negativity and positive selection for CCR7 defined naive CD8 cells, a population that excluded terminally differentiated effector memory CD45RA+ cells. TCRdb's table, derived via immunoSEQ multiplex PCR, lists solely in-frame clones and lacks some. The sample lists over 2 million clones; about 95% were seen once. Source material: naive CD8+ T cells sorted from blood. This receptor was obtained from a man between 18 and 35 years old in good health. The chain uses TRBV5-1 and TRBJ2-5, with a possible D match to TRBD1 (5 bases). The CDR3 DNA sequence: TGCGCCAGCAGCTTGGAGACAGAAGAGACCCAGTACTTC. The encoded protein is CASSLETEETQYF.